The 30 T cell receptor beta chains in this list originate from one sample, sequenced in a study of cytomegalovirus exposure and HLA in healthy donors. The PCR had 60 Vbeta and 13 Jbeta primers. Repertoires were generated with immunoSEQ multiplex PCR, while TCRdb's copy carries only in-frame clones and drops some. The sample lists roughly 130,000 clones, around three quarters occurring once. Sequenced: PBMCs. The receptors originated from a man aged 25-45 years in good health and CMV-seronegative.

Here the CDR3 reads CAISAPQGHYGYTF. CDR3 DNA sequence: TGTGCCATCAGTGCTCCGCAGGGGCACTATGGCTACACCTTC. V gene TRBV10-3 combines with J gene TRBJ1-2, with D possibly TRBD1 on 6 matching bases. CDR3 length: 14 residues. Trimming shortened V by 4 bases and J by 3 bases, and 12 bases separated the two germline ends. Germline lookup yields CDR1 ENHRY and CDR2 SYGVKD.

The chain recombines TRBV30 with TRBJ2-1, with a weak D call TRBD2 (5 bases). The CDR3 consists of 15 residues. The V gene's germline CDR1 is GTSNPN and CDR2 SVGIG (reference sequence). V was trimmed by 2 bases and J by 2 bases, leaving 13 bases between them. In DNA, the CDR3 is TGTGCCTGGAGTCCCTATGGCGGGCCCTACAATGAGCAGTTCTTC. Its protein product is CAWSPYGGPYNEQFF. The entire variable domain, with the rest obtained from reference TRBV30 and TRBJ2-1, is as follows: SQTIHQWPATLVQPVGSPLSLECTVEGTSNPNLYWYRQAAGRGLQLLFYSVGIGQISSEVPQNLSASRPQDRQFILSSKKLLLSDSGFYLCAWSPYGGPYNEQFFGPGTRLTVL.

The V call is TRBV29-1, the J call TRBJ1-2, with D possibly being TRBD1 (6 bases). The CDR3 contains 13 residues. CDR1 and CDR2 from the germline V gene are SQVTM and ANQGSEA. V shed 6 bases and J shed 7 bases, with 18 bases lying between them. The CDR3 DNA follows: TGCAGCGTGGGAGGGGGAGATGGGGGTGGCTACACCTTC. Its protein product is CSVGGGDGGGYTF.

The rearrangement uses TRBV11-3 and TRBJ1-1; D might be TRBD1 (5 bases). Trimming stripped 5 bases from V and 2 bases from J, with 9 bases between. From germline, CDR1 is SGHNT and CDR2 YENEEA. The CDR3 spans 13 residues. Here the CDR3 DNA reads TGTGCCAGCAGCGCGACAGAAAACACTGAAGCTTTCTTT. The encoded protein is CASSATENTEAFF.

This chain joins TRBV27 and TRBJ2-2; D gene uncertain. CDR3 size: 14 residues. Between the trimmed V and J ends, which lost 3 bases and 4 bases, there was a span of 9 bases. The germline V gene encodes CDR1 MNHEY and CDR2 SMNVEV (reference sequence). The CDR3 loop reads CASSLAGITGELFF. The CDR3 DNA is TGTGCCAGCAGTTTGGCAGGAATCACCGGGGAGCTGTTTTTT.

This chain joins TRBV6-1 and TRBJ2-7; no clear D. This CDR3 has 15 residues. With 4 bases removed from V and 0 bases from J, the gap between germline ends came to 13 bases. In germline, CDR1 is MNHNS, CDR2 SASEGT. The CDR3 loop reads CASSAWRISSYEQYF. The CDR3 DNA reads as TGTGCCAGCAGTGCTTGGAGAATTAGCTCCTACGAGCAGTACTTC.

The chain joins TRBV9 to TRBJ1-3; 7 bases are a match to TRBD1. J lost 7 bases, V lost 3 bases, and 4 bases had no gene match. Per germline, CDR1 SGDLS and CDR2 YYNGEE. CDR3 length: 13 residues. In DNA, the CDR3 is TGTGCCAGCAGCGAGGGACAGCCCAACACCATATATTTT. It specifies CASSEGQPNTIYF.

The chain links TRBV10-3 to TRBJ2-3; D is possibly TRBD2 (7 bases). V lost 3 bases and J lost 0, with 28 bases in between. This CDR3 contains 21 residues. The germline gives CDR1 ENHRY, CDR2 SYGVKD. The CDR3 protein is CAISDRSGRDTSLASTDTQYF. The CDR3 coding sequence is TGTGCCATCAGTGATAGGAGTGGGAGGGACACTTCACTCGCTAGCACAGATACGCAGTATTTT.

The J gene is TRBJ2-7, the V gene TRBV30; 9 bases agree with TRBD1. Germline values: CDR1 GTSNPN, CDR2 SVGIG (reference sequence). V gave up 2 bases and J gave up 5 bases; unmatched junction bases: 10. This CDR3 is built from 15 residues. CDR3 in amino acids: CAWSPGQGGVHEQYF. The CDR3 DNA is TGTGCCTGGAGTCCGGGACAGGGTGGCGTCCACGAGCAGTACTTC.

The chain links TRBV19 to TRBJ1-5; no clear D gene. V lost 3 bases and J lost 5, with 17 bases in between. The CDR3 is 16 residues long. The germline CDR1 and CDR2 sequences are LNHDA and SQIVND (reference sequence). CDR3 coding DNA: TGTGCCAGTAGTATCCTTATCGCGGGTCGTCATCAGCCCCAGCATTTT. Protein sequence: CASSILIAGRHQPQHF. Drawing the rest from reference TRBV19 and TRBJ1-5, the complete variable domain is DGGITQSPKYLFRKEGQNVTLSCEQNLNHDAMYWYRQDPGQGLRLIYYSQIVNDFQKGDIAEGYSVSREKKESFPLTVTSAQKNPTAFYLCASSILIAGRHQPQHFGDGTRLSIL.

The rearrangement links TRBV30 to TRBJ1-5; D not resolved. In germline, CDR1 is GTSNPN, CDR2 SVGIG (reference sequence). V shed 0 bases and J shed 3 bases, with 6 bases lying between them. This CDR3 has 13 residues. The CDR3 DNA reads as TGTGCCTGGAGTGTACGCGTCAATCAGCCCCAGCATTTT. Translation gives CAWSVRVNQPQHF. Filled out from reference TRBV30 and TRBJ1-5, the complete variable domain reads SQTIHQWPATLVQPVGSPLSLECTVEGTSNPNLYWYRQAAGRGLQLLFYSVGIGQISSEVPQNLSASRPQDRQFILSSKKLLLSDSGFYLCAWSVRVNQPQHFGDGTRLSIL.

V and J are TRBV28 and TRBJ1-5; D might be TRBD1 (6 bases). V lost 11 bases and J 4 bases, leaving 12 bases between the germline ends. Germline V CDR1 and CDR2: MDHEN, SYDVKM. The CDR3 sequence is 12 residues long. In DNA, the CDR3 is TGTGCCGGACAGTACGGAAATCAGCCCCAGCATTTT. Its translation: CAGQYGNQPQHF.

This clone showed up just a few times. The V and J genes are TRBV29-1 and TRBJ2-1, with 8 bases aligning to TRBD1. Germline CDR1 SQVTM, CDR2 ANQGSEA. Germline trimming cut 2 bases from V and 6 bases from J; bases unmatched to any gene: 9. CDR3 size: 15 residues. The CDR3 coding sequence is TGCAGCGTTGAATTTGGGACAGGAGCTCCCAATGAGCAGTTCTTC. It yields the protein CSVEFGTGAPNEQFF.

In its sample, this clone was seen a few times. V usage is TRBV19 and J usage is TRBJ2-4, with TRBD2 identical over 14 bases. Germline CDR1 and CDR2: LNHDA and SQIVND (reference sequence). V was pared by 5 bases and J by 6 bases, with 3 bases of the junction left unmatched. The CDR3 is made up of 15 amino acids. CDR3: CASSAGTSGRNIQYF. For the CDR3, the DNA is TGTGCCAGTAGTGCAGGGACTAGCGGGAGAAACATTCAGTACTTC.

The genes are TRBV6-5 and TRBJ2-1, with 7 bases lining up with TRBD1. J lost 0 bases, V lost 6 bases, and 5 bases had no gene match. The CDR3 length is 15 residues. Germline-derived CDR1 and CDR2 are MNHEY and SVGAGI. CDR3 sequence (DNA): TGTGCCAGCAGGCCCGACAGGGACTCCTACAATGAGCAGTTCTTC. Translated, it gives CASRPDRDSYNEQFF.

The chain joins TRBV7-3 to TRBJ2-2; 9 positions match TRBD2. The CDR3 loop spans 17 amino acids. V trimming: 4 bases; J trimming: 2 bases; junction bases outside the gene matches: 8. The V gene's germline CDR1 is SGHTA and CDR2 FQGTGA. Here the CDR3 DNA reads TGTGCCAGCAGCTCAGGGGCGGGAGGGAGTAACACCGGGGAGCTGTTTTTT. This sequence encodes CASSSGAGGSNTGELFF.

This rearrangement joins TRBV6-5 to TRBJ2-2; a weak D match, TRBD2 (5 bases). Trimming took off 5 bases at V and 7 bases at J, with 17 bases between the two ends. This CDR3 has 15 residues. CDR1 MNHEY and CDR2 SVGAGI come from the germline V gene. The CDR3 region has the DNA TGTGCCAGCAGTACCCCGTTTTCCGGGATCGGGGAGCTGTTTTTT. The encoded protein is CASSTPFSGIGELFF.

The chain has TRBV5-4 and TRBJ1-5; 8 bases agree with TRBD1. CDR3 size: 14 residues. The V segment lost 4 bases and the J segment 7 bases; nucleotides outside the gene matches: 7. From germline, CDR1 is SGHNT and CDR2 YYREEE (reference sequence). CDR3 DNA: TGTGCCAGCAGCGTTGGACAGGGTGAGCAGCCCCAGCATTTT. It encodes CASSVGQGEQPQHF.

The rearrangement links TRBV12-5 to TRBJ1-5, with TRBD1 matching over 7 bases. The CDR3 spans 14 residues. Per germline, CDR1 LGHNT and CDR2 FRNRAP. Trimming at V came to 7 bases and at J to 5 bases, leaving 8 bases not matched to a gene. The CDR3 DNA reads as TGTGCTAGTGCCCTGGACAGGACCTATCAGCCCCAGCATTTT. Its translation is CASALDRTYQPQHF.

The chain links TRBV27 to TRBJ2-7; 11 nucleotides agree with TRBD1. Germline loops: CDR1 MNHEY, CDR2 SMNVEV (reference sequence). This CDR3 has 13 amino acids. Trimming cost V 5 bases and J 5 bases; bases outside gene matches: 2. CDR3 in DNA: TGTGCCAGCAGTGGACAGGGGGCCCACGAGCAGTACTTC. It codes for CASSGQGAHEQYF.

This chain connects TRBV6-1 to TRBJ2-5; a weak D match, TRBD1 (6 bases). Germline values: CDR1 MNHNS, CDR2 SASEGT. Trimming removed 4 bases from V and 2 bases from J, with 11 bases in between. This CDR3 contains 14 residues. CDR3: CASSGARGQETQYF. In DNA form, the CDR3 reads TGTGCCAGCAGTGGGGCTAGGGGGCAAGAGACCCAGTACTTC.

The chain combines TRBV2 with TRBJ1-2; the D gene is possibly TRBD1 (5 bases). V was cut by 7 bases and J by 8 bases, with 14 bases left in between. CDR1 and CDR2 (germline): SNHLY, FYNNEI. The CDR3 is 12 residues long. The CDR3 bases are TGTGCCAGCATTGGGGGGGTAGGAGGCTACACCTTC. The encoded protein is CASIGGVGGYTF.

V is TRBV18 and J is TRBJ2-3; 15 positions agree with TRBD2. The V gene's germline CDR1 is KGHSH and CDR2 LQKENI. This CDR3 is built from 18 residues. Trimming removed 6 bases from V and 4 bases from J; junction bases left unmatched: 11. CDR3 protein: CASSQPGLAGGAADTQYF. The CDR3, as DNA: TGTGCCAGCTCCCAACCCGGACTAGCGGGAGGGGCGGCAGATACGCAGTATTTT. The whole variable domain, filled in from reference TRBV18 and TRBJ2-3, reads NAGVMQNPRHLVRRRGQEARLRCSPMKGHSHVYWYRQLPEEGLKFMVYLQKENIIDESGMPKERFSAEFPKEGPSILRIQQVVRGDSAAYFCASSQPGLAGGAADTQYFGPGTRLTVL.

The chain is built from TRBV5-1 and TRBJ2-1; 7 bases agree with TRBD2. With 1 base clipped from V and 2 bases from J, the junction kept 12 bases outside the gene matches. This CDR3 comprises 18 residues. CDR1 and CDR2 from the germline V gene are SGHRS and YFSETQ. The CDR3 loop reads CASSLNSLGRETYNEQFF. The CDR3 DNA is TGCGCCAGCAGCTTGAATTCCCTGGGGCGGGAGACCTACAATGAGCAGTTCTTC.

The chain is built from TRBV9 and TRBJ2-7; the match to TRBD2 covers 8 bases. Germline V gene data show CDR1 as SGDLS and CDR2 as YYNGEE. With V trimmed by 0 bases and J by 2 bases, 4 bases remained unmatched. This CDR3 is 15 amino acids long. For the CDR3, the DNA is TGTGCCAGCAGCGTAGAGCCTAGCGGGCCCTACGAGCAGTACTTC. It codes for CASSVEPSGPYEQYF.

The chain combines TRBV7-9 with TRBJ2-7; 12 bases align to TRBD2. Germline trimming cut 1 base from V and 5 bases from J; bases unmatched to any gene: 3. The CDR3 contains 15 residues. CDR1 and CDR2 (germline): SEHNR, FQNEAQ (reference sequence). CDR3 DNA: TGTGCCAGCAGCTTAGGGACTAGCGGGATCAACGAGCAGTACTTC. Protein product: CASSLGTSGINEQYF.

The chain is built from TRBV10-1 and TRBJ2-2, with TRBD2 matching 7 bases. The germline gives CDR1 WNHNN, CDR2 SYGVQD (reference sequence). With V trimmed by 3 bases and J by 1 base, 5 bases remained unmatched. The CDR3 sequence is 16 residues long. The CDR3 region is CASSDPGTMNTGELFF. DNA for the CDR3: TGCGCCAGCAGTGACCCCGGGACTATGAACACCGGGGAGCTGTTTTTT.

This clone was seen a single time. The chain links TRBV6-1 to TRBJ1-2, with D maybe TRBD1 (5 bases). This CDR3 is 13 amino acids long. V was cut by 7 bases and J by 4 bases, with 13 bases left in between. CDR1 and CDR2 (germline): MNHNS, SASEGT. CDR3 sequence (DNA): TGTGCCAGCACCCAAGGGGTGGTCTATGGCTACACCTTC. Translated: CASTQGVVYGYTF.

The chain has TRBV6-5 and TRBJ2-7; D is unresolved. This CDR3 contains 14 residues. The V gene's germline CDR1 is MNHEY and CDR2 SVGAGI. V was shortened by 1 base and J by 5 bases, with 12 bases between the two germline ends. The DNA for the CDR3 is TGTGCCAGCAGTTACTACGGTCCCCAGGACGAGCAGTACTTC. Translation gives CASSYYGPQDEQYF.

The chain combines TRBV5-4 with TRBJ2-4; 10 bases line up with TRBD2. This CDR3 contains 19 residues. V lost 2 bases, J lost 8 bases, and 19 bases stayed unmatched. The germline V gene encodes CDR1 SGHNT and CDR2 YYREEE (reference sequence). The CDR3 DNA sequence: TGTGCCAGCAGCTTACTAGCGGGGTTACCAGATCCCAGTAAAGACATTCAGTACTTC. Encoded protein: CASSLLAGLPDPSKDIQYF.